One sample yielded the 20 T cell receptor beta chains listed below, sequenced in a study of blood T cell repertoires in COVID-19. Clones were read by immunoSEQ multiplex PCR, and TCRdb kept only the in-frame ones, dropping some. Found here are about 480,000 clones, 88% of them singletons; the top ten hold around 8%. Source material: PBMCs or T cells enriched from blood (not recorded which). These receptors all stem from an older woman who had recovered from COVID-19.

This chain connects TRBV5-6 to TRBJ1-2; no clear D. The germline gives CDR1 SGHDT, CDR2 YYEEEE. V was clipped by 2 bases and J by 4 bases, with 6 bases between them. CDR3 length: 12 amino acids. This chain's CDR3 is CASSLSTYGYTF. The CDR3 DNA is TGTGCCAGCAGCTTAAGCACCTATGGCTACACCTTC.

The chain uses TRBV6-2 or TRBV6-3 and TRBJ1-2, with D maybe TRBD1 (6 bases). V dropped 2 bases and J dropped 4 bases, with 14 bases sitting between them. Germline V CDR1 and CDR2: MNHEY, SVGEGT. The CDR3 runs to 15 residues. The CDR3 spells CASSYGQGQIYGYTF. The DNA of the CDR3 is TGTGCCAGCAGTTACGGGCAGGGGCAGATCTATGGCTACACCTTC.

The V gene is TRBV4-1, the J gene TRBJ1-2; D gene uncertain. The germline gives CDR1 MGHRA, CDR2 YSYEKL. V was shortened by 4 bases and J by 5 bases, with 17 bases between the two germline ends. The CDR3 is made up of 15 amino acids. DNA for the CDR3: TGCGCCAGCAGCCGAGAGGGAGGGTCCCTTTATGGCTACACCTTC. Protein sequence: CASSREGGSLYGYTF.

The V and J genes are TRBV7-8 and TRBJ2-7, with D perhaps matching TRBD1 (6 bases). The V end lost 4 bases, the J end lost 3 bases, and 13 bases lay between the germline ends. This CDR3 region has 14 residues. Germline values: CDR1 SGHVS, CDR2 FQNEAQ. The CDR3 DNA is TGTGCCAGCAGCTCCTGGGGGACAATCTACGAGCAGTACTTC. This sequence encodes CASSSWGTIYEQYF.

The CDR3 region has the DNA TGTGCCAGCAGTGTGACAGGGGAACTCTATGGCTACACCTTC. Amino acid sequence: CASSVTGELYGYTF. This chain joins TRBV25-1 and TRBJ1-2; 8 bases map to TRBD1. Germline-derived CDR1 and CDR2 are MGHDK and SYGVNS. J lost 4 bases, V lost 4 bases, and 5 bases had no gene match. CDR3 length: 14 residues.

Here the CDR3 reads CASSTFTGDGYNEQFF. Here the CDR3 DNA reads TGTGCCAGCAGCACTTTTACAGGGGACGGTTACAATGAGCAGTTCTTC. The chain links TRBV28 to TRBJ2-1, with 7 positions matching TRBD1. CDR3 length: 16 amino acids. Germline loops: CDR1 MDHEN, CDR2 SYDVKM. V shed 6 bases, J shed 4 bases, and the junction held 12 bases outside the gene matches. Supplemented by reference TRBV28 and TRBJ2-1, the full variable domain reads DVKVTQSSRYLVKRTGEKVFLECVQDMDHENMFWYRQDPGLGLRLIYFSYDVKMKEKGDIPEGYSVSREKKERFSLILESASTNQTSMYLCASSTFTGDGYNEQFFGPGTRLTVL.

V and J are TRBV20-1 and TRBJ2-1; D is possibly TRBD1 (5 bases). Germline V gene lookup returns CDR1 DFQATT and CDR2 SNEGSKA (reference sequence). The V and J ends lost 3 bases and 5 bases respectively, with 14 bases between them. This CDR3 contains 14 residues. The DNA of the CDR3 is TGCAGTGCTAGTCCGCCAGGGTTACACAATGAGCAGTTCTTC. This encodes CSASPPGLHNEQFF.

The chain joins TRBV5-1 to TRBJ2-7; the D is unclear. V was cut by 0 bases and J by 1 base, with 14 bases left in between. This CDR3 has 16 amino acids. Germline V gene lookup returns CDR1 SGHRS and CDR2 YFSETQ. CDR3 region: CASSLGGQLVSYEQYF. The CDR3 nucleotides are TGCGCCAGCAGCTTGGGTGGGCAGTTAGTTTCCTACGAGCAGTACTTC.

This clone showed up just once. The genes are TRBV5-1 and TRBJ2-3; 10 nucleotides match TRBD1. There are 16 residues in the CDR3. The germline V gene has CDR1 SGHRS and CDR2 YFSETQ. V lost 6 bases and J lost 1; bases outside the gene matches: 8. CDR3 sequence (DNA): TGCGCCAGCACGGAGACAGGGGGCGCCGGCACAGATACGCAGTATTTT. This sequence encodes CASTETGGAGTDTQYF.

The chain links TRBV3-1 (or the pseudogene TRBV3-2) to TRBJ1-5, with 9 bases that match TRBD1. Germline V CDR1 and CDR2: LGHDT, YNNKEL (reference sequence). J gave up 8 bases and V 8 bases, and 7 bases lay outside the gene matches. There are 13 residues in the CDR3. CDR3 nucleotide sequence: TGTGCCAGCTCCCGGGACAGGGTGGAGCCCCAGCATTTT. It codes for CASSRDRVEPQHF.

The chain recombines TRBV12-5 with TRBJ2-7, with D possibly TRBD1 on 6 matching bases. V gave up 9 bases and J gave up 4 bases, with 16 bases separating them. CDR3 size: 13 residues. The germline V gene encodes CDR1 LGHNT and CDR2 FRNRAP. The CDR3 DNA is TGTGCTAGCACCACCCGGGACACTTACGAGCAGTACTTC. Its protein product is CASTTRDTYEQYF.

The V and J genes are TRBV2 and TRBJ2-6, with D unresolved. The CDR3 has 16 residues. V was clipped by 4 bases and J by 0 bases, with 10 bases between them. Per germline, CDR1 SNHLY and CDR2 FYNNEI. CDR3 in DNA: TGTGCCAGCAGTGGCATGCGAGACTCTGGGGCCAACGTCCTGACTTTC. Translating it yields CASSGMRDSGANVLTF.

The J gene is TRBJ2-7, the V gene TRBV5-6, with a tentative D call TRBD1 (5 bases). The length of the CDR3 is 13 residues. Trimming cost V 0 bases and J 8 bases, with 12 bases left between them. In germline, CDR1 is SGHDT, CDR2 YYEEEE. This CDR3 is CASSLEGRGQQYV. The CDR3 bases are TGTGCCAGCAGCTTGGAGGGGCGAGGCCAGCAGTACGTC.

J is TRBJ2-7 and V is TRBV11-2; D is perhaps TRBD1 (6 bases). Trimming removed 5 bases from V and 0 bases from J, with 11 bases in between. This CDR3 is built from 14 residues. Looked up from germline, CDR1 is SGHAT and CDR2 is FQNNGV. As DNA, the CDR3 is TGTGCCAGCAGCATCGTGGACAGCTCCTACGAGCAGTACTTC. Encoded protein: CASSIVDSSYEQYF.

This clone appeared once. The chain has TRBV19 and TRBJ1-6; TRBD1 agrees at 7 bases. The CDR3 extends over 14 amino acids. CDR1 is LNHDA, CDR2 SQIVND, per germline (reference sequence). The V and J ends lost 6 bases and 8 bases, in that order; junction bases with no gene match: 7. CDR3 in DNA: TGTGCCAGTAGCCCGAGGACAGGTTATTCACCCCTCCACTTT. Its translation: CASSPRTGYSPLHF.

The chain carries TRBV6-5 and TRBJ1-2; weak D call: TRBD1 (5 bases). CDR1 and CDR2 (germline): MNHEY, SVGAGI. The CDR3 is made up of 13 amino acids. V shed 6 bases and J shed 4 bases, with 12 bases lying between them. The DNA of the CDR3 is TGTGCCAGCAGGGGGGGGACCCCCTATGGCTACACCTTC. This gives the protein CASRGGTPYGYTF.

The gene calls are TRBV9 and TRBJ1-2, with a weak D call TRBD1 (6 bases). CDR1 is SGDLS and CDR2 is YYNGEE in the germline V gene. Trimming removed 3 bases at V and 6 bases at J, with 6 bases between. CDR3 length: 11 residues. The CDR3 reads CASSGTDGYTF. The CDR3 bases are TGTGCCAGCAGCGGGACAGATGGCTACACCTTC. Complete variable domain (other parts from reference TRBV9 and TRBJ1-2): DSGVTQTPKHLITATGQRVTLRCSPRSGDLSVYWYQQSLDQGLQFLIQYYNGEERAKGNILERFSAQQFPDLHSELNLSSLELGDSALYFCASSGTDGYTFGSGTRLTVV.

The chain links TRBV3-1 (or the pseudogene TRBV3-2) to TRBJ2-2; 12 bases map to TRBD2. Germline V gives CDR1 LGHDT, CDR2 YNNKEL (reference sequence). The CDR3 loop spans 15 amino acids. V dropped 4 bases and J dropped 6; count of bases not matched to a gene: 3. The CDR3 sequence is CASSPSSGGAGELFF. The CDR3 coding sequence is TGTGCCAGCAGCCCCTCTAGCGGGGGGGCCGGGGAGCTGTTTTTT.

The chain's CDR3 is CASSVEWAGDYGYTF. Written as DNA, the CDR3 is TGTGCCAGCAGCGTAGAGTGGGCAGGGGACTATGGCTACACCTTC. The V call is TRBV9, the J call TRBJ1-2; perhaps TRBD1 as D (6 bases). This CDR3 has 15 amino acids. Trimming pared 0 bases from V and 3 bases from J, leaving 12 bases between. Germline V gene data show CDR1 as SGDLS and CDR2 as YYNGEE.

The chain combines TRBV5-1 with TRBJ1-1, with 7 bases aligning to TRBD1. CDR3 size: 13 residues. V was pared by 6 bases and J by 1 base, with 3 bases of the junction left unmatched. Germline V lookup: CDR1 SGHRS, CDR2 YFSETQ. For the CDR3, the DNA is TGCGCCAGCACCGGGACAGCGAACACTGAAGCTTTCTTT. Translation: CASTGTANTEAFF.